Given below is one T cell receptor (beta chain) in context. The antigen is not known. The data derive from a study of cytomegalovirus exposure and HLA in healthy donors. Study-wide findings and caveats: In a later analysis, donors in an Asian-associated ancestry cluster reportedly had fewer N-insertions in productive TCRs than the cohort mean. Across donors, sequencing depth was assumed by presence/absence analyses to be roughly uniform. Serostatus for CMV was the only available immune exposure information. Accounts indicate the classifier identified cytomegalovirus status with strong specificity and sensitivity.

CDR3 length: 16 residues. The germline V gene encodes CDR1 LGHNA and CDR2 YSLEER. V shed 0 bases, J shed 5 bases, and the junction held 8 bases outside the gene matches. PCR amplification relied on 60 Vbeta primers (plus 13 Jbeta primers). The method was immunoSEQ multiplex PCR; TCRdb's version includes in-frame clones alone and lacks a portion of them. Of about 160,000 clones listed, 80% to 90% are singletons. The specimen sequenced was PBMCs. J is TRBJ2-5 and V is TRBV4-3, with TRBD2 matching 8 bases. This TCR came from a man between 18 and 35 years old in good health and CMV-seronegative. The CDR3 here is CASSQDRGGVTETQYF. Here the CDR3 DNA reads TGCGCCAGCAGCCAAGATCGGGGGGGGGTGACGGAGACCCAGTACTTC.